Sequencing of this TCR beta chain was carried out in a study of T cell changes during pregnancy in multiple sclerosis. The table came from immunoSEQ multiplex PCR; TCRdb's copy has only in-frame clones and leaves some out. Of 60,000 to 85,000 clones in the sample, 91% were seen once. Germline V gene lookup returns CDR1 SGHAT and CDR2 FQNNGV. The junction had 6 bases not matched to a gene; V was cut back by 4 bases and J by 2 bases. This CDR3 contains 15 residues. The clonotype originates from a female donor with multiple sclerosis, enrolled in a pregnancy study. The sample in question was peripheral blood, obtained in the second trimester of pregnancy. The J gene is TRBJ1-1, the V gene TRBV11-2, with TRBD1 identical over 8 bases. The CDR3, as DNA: TGTGCCAGCAGCTCTTGGACAGGGACAAACACTGAAGCTTTCTTT. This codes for CASSSWTGTNTEAFF.